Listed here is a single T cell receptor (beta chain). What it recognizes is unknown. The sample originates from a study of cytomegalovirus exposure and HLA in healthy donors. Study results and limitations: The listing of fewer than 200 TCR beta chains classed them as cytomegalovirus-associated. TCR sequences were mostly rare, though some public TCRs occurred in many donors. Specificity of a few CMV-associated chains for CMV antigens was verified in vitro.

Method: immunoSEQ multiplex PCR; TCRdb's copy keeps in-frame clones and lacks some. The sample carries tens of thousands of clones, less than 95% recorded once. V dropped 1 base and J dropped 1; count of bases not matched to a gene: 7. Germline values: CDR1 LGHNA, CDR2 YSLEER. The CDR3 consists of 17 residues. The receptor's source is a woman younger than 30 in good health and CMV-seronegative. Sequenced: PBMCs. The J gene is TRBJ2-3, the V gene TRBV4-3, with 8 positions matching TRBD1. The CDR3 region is CASSQAPAGQGTDTQYF. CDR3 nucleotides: TGCGCCAGCAGCCAAGCTCCCGCGGGACAGGGCACAGATACGCAGTATTTT.